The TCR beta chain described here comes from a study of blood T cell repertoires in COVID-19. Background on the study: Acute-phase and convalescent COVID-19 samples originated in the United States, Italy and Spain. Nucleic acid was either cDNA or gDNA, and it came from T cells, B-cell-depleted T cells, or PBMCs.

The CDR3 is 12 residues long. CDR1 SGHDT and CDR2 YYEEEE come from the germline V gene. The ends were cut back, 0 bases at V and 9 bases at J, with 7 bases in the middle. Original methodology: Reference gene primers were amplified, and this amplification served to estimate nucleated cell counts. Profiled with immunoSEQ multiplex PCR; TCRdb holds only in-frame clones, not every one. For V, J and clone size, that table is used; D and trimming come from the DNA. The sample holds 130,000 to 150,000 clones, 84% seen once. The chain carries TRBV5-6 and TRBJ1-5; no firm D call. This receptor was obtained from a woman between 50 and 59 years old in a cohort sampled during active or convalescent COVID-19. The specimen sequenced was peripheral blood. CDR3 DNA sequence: TGTGCCAGCAGCTTGGCAGATGGGCCCCAGCATTTT. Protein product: CASSLADGPQHF. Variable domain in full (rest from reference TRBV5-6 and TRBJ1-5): DAGVTQSPTHLIKTRGQQVTLRCSPKSGHDTVSWYQQALGQGPQFIFQYYEEEERQRGNFPDRFSGHQFPNYSSELNVNALLLGDSALYLCASSLADGPQHFGDGTRLSIL.